This TCR beta chain appears in the sequencing data of a study of T cell responses to AZD1222 COVID-19 vaccine. Study-wide points: Repertoires were obtained solely post-peak T cell response. Donors were chiefly white British, with a greater number of females, and clonal diversity was perhaps underestimated. Two doses of AZD1222 preceded a rise in Spike-specific TCR breadth and depth. Only a handful of AZD1222 recipients tested seropositive at baseline.

On this clone itself: Its target is unknown.

Sequencing was performed with immunoSEQ multiplex PCR; in TCRdb, only in-frame clones are kept and a portion is missing. The sample shows 160,000 or so clones, roughly 90% of them seen only once. With 1 base clipped from V and 6 bases from J, the junction kept 6 bases outside the gene matches. This CDR3 spans 15 amino acids. The V gene's germline CDR1 is SGHVS and CDR2 FNYEAQ. This sequence originates from an adult who received the AZD1222 COVID-19 vaccine. The chain uses TRBV7-6 and TRBJ2-1; 7 nucleotides agree with TRBD1. The sample in question was peripheral blood, obtained 28 days after the second AZD1222 dose. CDR3 residues: CASSLGQGLSNEQFF. Here the CDR3 DNA reads TGTGCCAGCAGCTTAGGACAGGGTTTGTCCAATGAGCAGTTCTTC. The whole variable domain, remainder taken from reference TRBV7-6 and TRBJ2-1, is GAGVSQSPRYKVTKRGQDVALRCDPISGHVSLYWYRQALGQGPEFLTYFNYEAQQDKSGLPNDRFSAERPEGSISTLTIQRTEQRDSAMYRCASSLGQGLSNEQFFGPGTRLTVL.